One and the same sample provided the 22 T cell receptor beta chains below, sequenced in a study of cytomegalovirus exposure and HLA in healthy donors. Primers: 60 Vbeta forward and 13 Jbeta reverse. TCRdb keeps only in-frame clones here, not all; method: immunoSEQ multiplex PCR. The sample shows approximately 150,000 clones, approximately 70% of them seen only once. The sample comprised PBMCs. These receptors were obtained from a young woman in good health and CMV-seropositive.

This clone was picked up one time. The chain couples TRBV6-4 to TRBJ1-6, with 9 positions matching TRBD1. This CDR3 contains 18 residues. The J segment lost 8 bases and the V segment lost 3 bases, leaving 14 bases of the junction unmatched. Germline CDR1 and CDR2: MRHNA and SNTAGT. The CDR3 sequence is CASSDTGDREGEDSPLHF. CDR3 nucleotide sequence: TGTGCCAGCAGTGATACAGGGGACAGGGAAGGTGAGGATTCACCCCTCCACTTT.

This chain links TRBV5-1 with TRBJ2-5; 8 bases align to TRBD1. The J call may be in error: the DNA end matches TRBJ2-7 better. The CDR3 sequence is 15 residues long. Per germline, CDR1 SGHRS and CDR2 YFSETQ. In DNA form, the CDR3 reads TGCGCCAGCAGCTCCCAGGGGGCCCTTGGGTACGAGCAGTACTTC. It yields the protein CASSSQGALGYEQYF.

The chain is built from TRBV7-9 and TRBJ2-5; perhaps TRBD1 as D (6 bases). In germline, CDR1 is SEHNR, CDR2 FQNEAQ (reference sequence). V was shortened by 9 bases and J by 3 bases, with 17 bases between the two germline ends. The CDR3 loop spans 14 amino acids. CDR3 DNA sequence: TGTGCCAGTAGCCTACAGGGAGCAAAAGAGACCCAGTACTTC. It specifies CASSLQGAKETQYF.

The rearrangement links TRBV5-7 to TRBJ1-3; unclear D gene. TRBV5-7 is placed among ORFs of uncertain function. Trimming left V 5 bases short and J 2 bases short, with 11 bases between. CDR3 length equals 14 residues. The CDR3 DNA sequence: TGTGCCAGCAGGTTCGAGGTAGCTGGAAACACCATATATTTT. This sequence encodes CASRFEVAGNTIYF.

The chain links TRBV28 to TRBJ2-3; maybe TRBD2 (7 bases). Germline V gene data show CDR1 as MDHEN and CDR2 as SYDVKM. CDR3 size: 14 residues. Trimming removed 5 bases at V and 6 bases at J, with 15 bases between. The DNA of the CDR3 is TGTGCCAGCAGTCCCTCGGGGGGCGGGGATACGCAGTATTTT. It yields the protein CASSPSGGGDTQYF.

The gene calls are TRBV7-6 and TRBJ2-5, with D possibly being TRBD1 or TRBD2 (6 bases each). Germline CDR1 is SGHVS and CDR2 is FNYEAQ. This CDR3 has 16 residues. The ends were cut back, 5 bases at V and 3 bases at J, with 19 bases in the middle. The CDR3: CASSVGQRAIKETQYF. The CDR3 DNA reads TGTGCCAGCAGCGTAGGACAGCGGGCAATTAAAGAGACCCAGTACTTC.

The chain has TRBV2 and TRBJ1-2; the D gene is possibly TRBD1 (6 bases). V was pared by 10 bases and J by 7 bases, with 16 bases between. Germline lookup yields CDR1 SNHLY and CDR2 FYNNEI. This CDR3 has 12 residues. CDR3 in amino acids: CATQQGLVGYTF. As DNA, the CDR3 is TGTGCCACCCAACAGGGTTTAGTTGGCTACACCTTC.

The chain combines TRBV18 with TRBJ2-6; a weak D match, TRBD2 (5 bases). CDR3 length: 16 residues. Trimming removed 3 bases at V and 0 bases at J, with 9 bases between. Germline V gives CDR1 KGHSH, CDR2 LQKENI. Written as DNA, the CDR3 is TGTGCCAGCTCACCGTTCGCGGGCTCTGGGGCCAACGTCCTGACTTTC. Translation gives CASSPFAGSGANVLTF.

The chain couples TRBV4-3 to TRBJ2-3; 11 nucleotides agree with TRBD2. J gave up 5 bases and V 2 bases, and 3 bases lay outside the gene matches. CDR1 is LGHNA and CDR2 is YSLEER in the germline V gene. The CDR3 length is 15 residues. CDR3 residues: CASSQTSGGVDTQYF. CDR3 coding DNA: TGCGCCAGCAGCCAAACTAGCGGGGGCGTAGATACGCAGTATTTT.

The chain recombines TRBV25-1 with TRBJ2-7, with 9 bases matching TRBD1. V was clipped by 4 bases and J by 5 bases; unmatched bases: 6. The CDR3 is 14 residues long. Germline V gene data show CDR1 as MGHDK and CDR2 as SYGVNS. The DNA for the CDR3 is TGTGCCAGCAGTGGCCCGGGACAGGGAAACGAGCAGTACTTC. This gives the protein CASSGPGQGNEQYF.

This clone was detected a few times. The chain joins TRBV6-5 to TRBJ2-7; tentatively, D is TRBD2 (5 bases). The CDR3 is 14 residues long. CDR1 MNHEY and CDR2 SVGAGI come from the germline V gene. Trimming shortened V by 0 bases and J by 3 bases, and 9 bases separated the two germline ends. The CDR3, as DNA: TGTGCCAGCAGTTACTCTATTCGGGGCTACGAGCAGTACTTC. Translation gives CASSYSIRGYEQYF.

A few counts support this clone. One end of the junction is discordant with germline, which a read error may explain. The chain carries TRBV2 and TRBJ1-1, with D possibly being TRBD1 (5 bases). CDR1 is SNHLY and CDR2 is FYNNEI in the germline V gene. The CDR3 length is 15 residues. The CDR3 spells CASREWGEGNTEAFF. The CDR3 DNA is TGTGCCAGCCGTGAATGGGGGGAAGGGAACACTGAAGCTTTCTTT. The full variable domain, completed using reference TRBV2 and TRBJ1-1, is EPEVTQTPSHQVTQMGQEVILRCVPISNHLYFYWYRQILGQKVEFLVSFYNNEISEKSEIFDDQFSVERPDGSNFTLKIRSTKLEDSAMYFCASREWGEGNTEAFFGQGTRLTVV.

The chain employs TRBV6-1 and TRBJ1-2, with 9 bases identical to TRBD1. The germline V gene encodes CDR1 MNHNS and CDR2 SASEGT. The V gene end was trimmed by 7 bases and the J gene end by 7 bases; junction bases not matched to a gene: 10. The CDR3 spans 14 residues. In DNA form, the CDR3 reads TGTGCCAGCAACACCGGGACAGGGAAAATTGGCTACACCTTC. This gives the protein CASNTGTGKIGYTF.

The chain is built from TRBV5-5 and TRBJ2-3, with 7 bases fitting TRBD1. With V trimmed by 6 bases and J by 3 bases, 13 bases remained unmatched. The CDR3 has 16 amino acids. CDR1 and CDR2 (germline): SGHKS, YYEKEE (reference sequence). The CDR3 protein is CASIPDLAQGTDTQYF. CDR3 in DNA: TGTGCCAGCATCCCGGACCTAGCACAGGGGACAGATACGCAGTATTTT.

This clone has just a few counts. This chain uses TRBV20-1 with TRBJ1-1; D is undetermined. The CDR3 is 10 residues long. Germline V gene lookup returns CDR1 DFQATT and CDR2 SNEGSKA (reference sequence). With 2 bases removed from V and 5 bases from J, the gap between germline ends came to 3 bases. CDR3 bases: TGCAGTGCTAGACATACTGAAGCTTTCTTT. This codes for CSARHTEAFF.

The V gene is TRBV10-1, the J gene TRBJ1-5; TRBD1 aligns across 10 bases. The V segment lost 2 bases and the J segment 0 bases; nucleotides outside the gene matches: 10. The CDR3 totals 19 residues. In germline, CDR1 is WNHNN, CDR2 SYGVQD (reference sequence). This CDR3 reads CASSETRDRGGYSNQPQHF. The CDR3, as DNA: TGCGCCAGCAGTGAGACCCGGGACAGGGGAGGGTATAGCAATCAGCCCCAGCATTTT.

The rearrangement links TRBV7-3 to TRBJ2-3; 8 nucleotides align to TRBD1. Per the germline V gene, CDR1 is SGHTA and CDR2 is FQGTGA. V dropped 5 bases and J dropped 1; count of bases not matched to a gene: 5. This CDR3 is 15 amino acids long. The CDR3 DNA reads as TGTGCCAGCAGCCAACCGGGACAGGGCACAGATACGCAGTATTTT. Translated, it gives CASSQPGQGTDTQYF.

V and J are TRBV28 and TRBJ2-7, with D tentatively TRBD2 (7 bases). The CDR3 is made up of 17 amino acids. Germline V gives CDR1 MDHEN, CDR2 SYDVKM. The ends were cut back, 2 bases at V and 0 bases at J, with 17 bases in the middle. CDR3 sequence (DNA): TGTGCCAGCAGTTTAGCCCCCGTGGGGGGGGCCTCCTACGAGCAGTACTTC. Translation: CASSLAPVGGASYEQYF.

CDR3 in DNA: TGTGCCAGCAGCCTAGGGGCAGGGGACACTGAAGCTTTCTTT. This translates into CASSLGAGDTEAFF. The chain combines TRBV5-4 with TRBJ1-1; tentative D call: TRBD1 (6 bases). The CDR3 is 14 amino acids. V dropped 4 bases and J dropped 3 bases, with 13 bases sitting between them. Germline V gene sequence: CDR1 SGHNT, CDR2 YYREEE (reference sequence).

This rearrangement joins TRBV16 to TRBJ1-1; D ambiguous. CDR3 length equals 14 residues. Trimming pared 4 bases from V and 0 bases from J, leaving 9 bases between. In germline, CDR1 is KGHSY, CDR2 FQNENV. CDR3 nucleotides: TGTGCCAGCAGCCGAGACATAATGAACACTGAAGCTTTCTTT. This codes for CASSRDIMNTEAFF.

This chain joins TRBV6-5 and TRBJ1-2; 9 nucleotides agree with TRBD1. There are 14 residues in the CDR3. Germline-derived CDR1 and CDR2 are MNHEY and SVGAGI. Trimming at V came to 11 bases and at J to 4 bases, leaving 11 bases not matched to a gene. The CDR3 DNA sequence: TGTGCCGGCACCGAGACAGGGGGTGGCTATGGCTACACCTTC. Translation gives CAGTETGGGYGYTF.

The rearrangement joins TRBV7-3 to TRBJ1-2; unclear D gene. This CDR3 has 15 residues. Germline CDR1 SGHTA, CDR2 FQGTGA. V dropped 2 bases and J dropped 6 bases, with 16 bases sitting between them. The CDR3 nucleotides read TGTGCCAGCAGCTTACTAAGACCCCACGGAGATGGCTACACCTTC. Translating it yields CASSLLRPHGDGYTF. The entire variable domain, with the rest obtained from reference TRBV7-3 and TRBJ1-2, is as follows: GAGVSQTPSNKVTEKGKYVELRCDPISGHTALYWYRQSLGQGPEFLIYFQGTGAADDSGLPNDRFFAVRPEGSVSTLKIQRTERGDSAVYLCASSLLRPHGDGYTFGSGTRLTVV.